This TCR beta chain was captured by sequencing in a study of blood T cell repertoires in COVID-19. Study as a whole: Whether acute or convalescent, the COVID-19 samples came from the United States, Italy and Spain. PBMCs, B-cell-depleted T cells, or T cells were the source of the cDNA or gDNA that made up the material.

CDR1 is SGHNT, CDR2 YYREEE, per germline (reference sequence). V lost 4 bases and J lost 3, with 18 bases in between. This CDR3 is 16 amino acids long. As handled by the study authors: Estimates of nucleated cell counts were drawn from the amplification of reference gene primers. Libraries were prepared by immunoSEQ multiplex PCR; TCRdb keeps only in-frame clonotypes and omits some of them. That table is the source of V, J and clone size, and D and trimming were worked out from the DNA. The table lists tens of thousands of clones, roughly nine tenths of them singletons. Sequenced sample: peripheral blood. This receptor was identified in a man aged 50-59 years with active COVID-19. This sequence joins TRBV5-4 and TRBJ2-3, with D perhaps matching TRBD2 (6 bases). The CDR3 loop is CASSRVVGTSTDTQYF. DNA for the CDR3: TGTGCCAGCAGCCGCGTGGTAGGGACTTCTACAGATACGCAGTATTTT.